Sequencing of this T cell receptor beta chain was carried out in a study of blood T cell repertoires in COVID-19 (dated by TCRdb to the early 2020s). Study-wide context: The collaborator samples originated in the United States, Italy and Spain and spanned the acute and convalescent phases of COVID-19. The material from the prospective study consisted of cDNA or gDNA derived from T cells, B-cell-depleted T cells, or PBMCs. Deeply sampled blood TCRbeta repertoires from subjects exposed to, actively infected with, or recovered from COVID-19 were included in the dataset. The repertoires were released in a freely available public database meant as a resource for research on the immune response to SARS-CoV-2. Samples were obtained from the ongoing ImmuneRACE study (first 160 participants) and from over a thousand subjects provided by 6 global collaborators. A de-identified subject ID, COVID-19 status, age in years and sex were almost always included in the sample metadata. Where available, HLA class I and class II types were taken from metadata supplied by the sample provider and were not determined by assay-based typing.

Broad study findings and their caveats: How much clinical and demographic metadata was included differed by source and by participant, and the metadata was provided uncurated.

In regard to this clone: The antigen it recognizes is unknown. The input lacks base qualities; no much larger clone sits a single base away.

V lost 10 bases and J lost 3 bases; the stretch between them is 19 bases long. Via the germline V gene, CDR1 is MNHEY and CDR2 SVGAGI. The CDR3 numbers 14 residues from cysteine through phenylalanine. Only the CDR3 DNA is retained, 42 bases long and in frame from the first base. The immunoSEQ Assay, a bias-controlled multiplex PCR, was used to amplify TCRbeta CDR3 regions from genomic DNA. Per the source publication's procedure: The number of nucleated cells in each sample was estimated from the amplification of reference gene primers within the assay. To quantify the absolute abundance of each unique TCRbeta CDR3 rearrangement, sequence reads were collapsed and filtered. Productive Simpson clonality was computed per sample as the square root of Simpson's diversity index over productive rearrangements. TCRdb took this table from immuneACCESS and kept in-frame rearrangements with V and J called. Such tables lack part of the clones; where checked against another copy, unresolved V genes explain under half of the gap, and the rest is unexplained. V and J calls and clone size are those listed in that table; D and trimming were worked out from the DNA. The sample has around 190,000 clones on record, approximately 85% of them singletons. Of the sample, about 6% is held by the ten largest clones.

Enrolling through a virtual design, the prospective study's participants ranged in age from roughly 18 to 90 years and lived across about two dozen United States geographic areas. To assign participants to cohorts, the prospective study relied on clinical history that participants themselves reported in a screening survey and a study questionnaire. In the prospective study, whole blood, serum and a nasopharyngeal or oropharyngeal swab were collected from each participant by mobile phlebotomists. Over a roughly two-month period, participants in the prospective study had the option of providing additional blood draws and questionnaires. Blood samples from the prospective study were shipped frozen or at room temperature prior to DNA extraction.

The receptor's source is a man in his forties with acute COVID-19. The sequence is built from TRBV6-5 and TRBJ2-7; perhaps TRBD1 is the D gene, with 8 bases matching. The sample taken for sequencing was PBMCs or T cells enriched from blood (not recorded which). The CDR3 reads CATLGQGGDYEQYF. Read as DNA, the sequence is TGTGCCACCCTAGGACAGGGAGGGGACTACGAGCAGTACTTC.